This T cell receptor (beta chain) was observed in a study of cytomegalovirus exposure and HLA in healthy donors. Turning to the study itself: There were nearly 120 million unique TCR beta sequences, drawn from about 200 million T cells, in an earlier analysis. General study results and limits: Some public TCRs appeared in many individuals, while most sequences were rare.

Primers included in the PCR were 60 Vbeta and 13 Jbeta primers. The table came from immunoSEQ multiplex PCR; TCRdb's copy has only in-frame clones and leaves some out. Found here are 120,000 to 150,000 clones, around 83% of them singletons; the top ten hold around 1.3%. Points on this clone: Its specificity is not known.

CDR1 is SEHNR and CDR2 is FQNEAQ in the germline V gene (reference sequence). V shed 4 bases, J shed 4 bases, and the junction held 8 bases outside the gene matches. The CDR3 loop spans 15 amino acids. There were likely unrecorded immune exposures, though donors were nominally healthy when sampled. The receptor comes from a male donor in good health and CMV-seropositive. The specimen sequenced was PBMCs. The V gene is TRBV7-9, the J gene TRBJ2-7; TRBD2 matches 9 bases. The CDR3 here is CASSSLSGGNYEQYF. DNA for the CDR3: TGTGCCAGCAGCTCCCTAAGCGGGGGGAATTACGAGCAGTACTTC.